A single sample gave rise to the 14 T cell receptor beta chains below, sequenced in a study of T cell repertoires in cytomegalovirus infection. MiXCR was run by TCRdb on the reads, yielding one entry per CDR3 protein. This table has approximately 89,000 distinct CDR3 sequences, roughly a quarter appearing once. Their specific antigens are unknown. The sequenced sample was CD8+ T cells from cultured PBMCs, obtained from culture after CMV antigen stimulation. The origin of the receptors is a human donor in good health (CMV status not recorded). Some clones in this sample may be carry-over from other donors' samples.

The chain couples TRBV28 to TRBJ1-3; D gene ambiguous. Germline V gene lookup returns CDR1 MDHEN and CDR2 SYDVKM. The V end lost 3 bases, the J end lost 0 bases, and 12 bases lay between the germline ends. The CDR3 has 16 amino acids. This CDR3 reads CASSFWKGSSGNTIYF. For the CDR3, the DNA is TGTGCCAGCAGTTTTTGGAAGGGCAGCTCTGGAAACACCATATATTTT.

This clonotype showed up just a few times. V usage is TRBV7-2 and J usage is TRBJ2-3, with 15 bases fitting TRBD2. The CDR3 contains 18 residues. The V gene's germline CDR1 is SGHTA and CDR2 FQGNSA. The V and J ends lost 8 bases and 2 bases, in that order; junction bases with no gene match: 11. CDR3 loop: CASVPGLAGGRITDTQYF. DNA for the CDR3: TGTGCCAGCGTACCGGGACTAGCGGGGGGCCGCATCACAGATACGCAGTATTTT. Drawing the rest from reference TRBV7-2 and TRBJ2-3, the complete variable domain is GAGVSQSPSNKVTEKGKDVELRCDPISGHTALYWYRQSLGQGLEFLIYFQGNSAPDKSGLPSDRFSAERTGGSVSTLTIQRTQQEDSAVYLCASVPGLAGGRITDTQYFGPGTRLTVL.

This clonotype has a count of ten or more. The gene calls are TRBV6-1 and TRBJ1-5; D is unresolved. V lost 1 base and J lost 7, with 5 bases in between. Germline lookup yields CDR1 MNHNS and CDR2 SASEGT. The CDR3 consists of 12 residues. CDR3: CASSEGRQPQHF. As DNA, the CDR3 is TGTGCCAGCAGTGAAGGACGGCAGCCCCAGCATTTT.

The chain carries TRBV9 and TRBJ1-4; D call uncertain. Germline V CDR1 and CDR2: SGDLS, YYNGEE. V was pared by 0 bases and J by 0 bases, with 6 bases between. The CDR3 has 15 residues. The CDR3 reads CASSVGGATNEKLFF. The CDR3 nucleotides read TGTGCCAGCAGCGTAGGCGGTGCAACTAATGAAAAACTGTTTTTT.

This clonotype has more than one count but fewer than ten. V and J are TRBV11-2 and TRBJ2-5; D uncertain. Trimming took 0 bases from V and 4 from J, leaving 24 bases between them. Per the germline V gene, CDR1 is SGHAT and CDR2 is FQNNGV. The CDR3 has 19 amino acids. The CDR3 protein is CASSLDQRRAGPKGETQYF. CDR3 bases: TGTGCCAGCAGCTTAGATCAAAGACGGGCAGGCCCTAAGGGAGAGACCCAGTACTTC.

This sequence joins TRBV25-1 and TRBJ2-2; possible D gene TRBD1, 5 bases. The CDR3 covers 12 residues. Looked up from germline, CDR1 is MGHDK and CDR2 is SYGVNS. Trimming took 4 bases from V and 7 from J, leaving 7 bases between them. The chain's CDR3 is CASSAGIGELFF. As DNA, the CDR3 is TGTGCCAGCAGTGCAGGGATCGGGGAGCTGTTTTTT.

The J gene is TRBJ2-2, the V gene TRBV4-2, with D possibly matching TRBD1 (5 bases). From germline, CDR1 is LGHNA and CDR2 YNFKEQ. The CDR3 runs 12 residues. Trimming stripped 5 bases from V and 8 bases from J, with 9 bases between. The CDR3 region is CASSKGAGELFF. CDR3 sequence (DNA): TGTGCCAGCAGCAAAGGGGCAGGGGAGCTGTTTTTT.

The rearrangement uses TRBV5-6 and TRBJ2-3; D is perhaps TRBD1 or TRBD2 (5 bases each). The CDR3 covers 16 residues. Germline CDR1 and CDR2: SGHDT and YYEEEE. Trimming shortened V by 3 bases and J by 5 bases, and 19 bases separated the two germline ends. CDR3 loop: CASSSNSGRGKDTQYF. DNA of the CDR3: TGTGCCAGCAGCTCTAATTCGGGACGGGGAAAAGATACGCAGTATTTT.

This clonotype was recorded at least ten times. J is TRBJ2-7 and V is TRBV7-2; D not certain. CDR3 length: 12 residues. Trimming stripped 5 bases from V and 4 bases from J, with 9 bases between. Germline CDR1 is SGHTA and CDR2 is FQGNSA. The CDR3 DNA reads TGTGCCAGCAGCGCCGTGTCTTACGAGCAGTACTTC. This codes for CASSAVSYEQYF.

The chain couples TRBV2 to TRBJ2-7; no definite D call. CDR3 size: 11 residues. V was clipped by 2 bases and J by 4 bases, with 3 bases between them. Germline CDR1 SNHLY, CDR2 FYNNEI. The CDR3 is CASSEKYEQYF. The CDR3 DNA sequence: TGTGCCAGCAGTGAAAAGTACGAGCAGTACTTC.

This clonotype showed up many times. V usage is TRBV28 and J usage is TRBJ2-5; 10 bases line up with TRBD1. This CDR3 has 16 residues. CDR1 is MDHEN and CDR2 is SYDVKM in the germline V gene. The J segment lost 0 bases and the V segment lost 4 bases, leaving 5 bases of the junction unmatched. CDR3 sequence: CASSSGTGVNQETQYF. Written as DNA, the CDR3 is TGTGCCAGCAGTTCCGGGACAGGGGTGAACCAAGAGACCCAGTACTTC.

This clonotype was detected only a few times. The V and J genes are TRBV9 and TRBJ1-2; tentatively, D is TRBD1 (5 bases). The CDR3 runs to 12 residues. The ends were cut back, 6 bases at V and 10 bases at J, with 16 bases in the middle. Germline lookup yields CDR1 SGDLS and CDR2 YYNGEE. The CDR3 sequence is CASTSAGSDYTF. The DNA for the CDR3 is TGTGCCAGCACGTCGGCAGGGTCTGACTACACCTTC. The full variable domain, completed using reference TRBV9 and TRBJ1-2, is DSGVTQTPKHLITATGQRVTLRCSPRSGDLSVYWYQQSLDQGLQFLIQYYNGEERAKGNILERFSAQQFPDLHSELNLSSLELGDSALYFCASTSAGSDYTFGSGTRLTVV.

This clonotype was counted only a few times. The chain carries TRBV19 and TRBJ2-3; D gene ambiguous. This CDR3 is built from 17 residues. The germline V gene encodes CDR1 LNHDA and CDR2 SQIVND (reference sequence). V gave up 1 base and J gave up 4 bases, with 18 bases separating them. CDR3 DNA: TGTGCCAGTAGTATAGTCGGGCCCCTCGAGGCGGCAGATACGCAGTATTTT. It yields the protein CASSIVGPLEAADTQYF. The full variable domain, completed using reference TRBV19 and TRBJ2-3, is DGGITQSPKYLFRKEGQNVTLSCEQNLNHDAMYWYRQDPGQGLRLIYYSQIVNDFQKGDIAEGYSVSREKKESFPLTVTSAQKNPTAFYLCASSIVGPLEAADTQYFGPGTRLTVL.

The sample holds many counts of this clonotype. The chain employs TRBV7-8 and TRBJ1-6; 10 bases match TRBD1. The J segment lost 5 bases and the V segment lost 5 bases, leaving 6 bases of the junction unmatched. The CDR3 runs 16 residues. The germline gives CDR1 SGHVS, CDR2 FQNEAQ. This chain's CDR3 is CASSPGTGANNSPLHF. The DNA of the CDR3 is TGTGCCAGCAGCCCCGGGACAGGGGCAAATAATTCACCCCTCCACTTT.